A selection of T cell receptor beta chains follows, all from one sample in a study of blood T cell repertoires in COVID-19. Generated by immunoSEQ multiplex PCR, the TCRdb table keeps only in-frame clones and is missing some. The sample yields about 270,000 clones, 88% seen once. Sequencing was done on a sample of PBMCs or T cells enriched from blood (not recorded which). The receptors were sampled from a woman aged 25 to 39 who had recovered from COVID-19. CDR3s include the opening cysteine and the closing phenylalanine or tryptophan. A D gene is named only where the DNA matches it firmly. Clone size appears in some rows only: once, few, many, or a class for an expanded clone.

cdr3_nt	cdr3_aa	clone_size	d_call	cdr3_length	j_call	v_call
TGCGCCAGCAGCCAAGAGGTGACAGGGGGCGGTAACACCGGGGAGCTGTTTTTT	CASSQEVTGGGNTGELFF	-	TRBD1	18	TRBJ2-2	TRBV4-3
TGCGCCAGCAGCCAGACCGGGACTAGCTCGTGGGAGCAGTACTTC	CASSQTGTSSWEQYF	-	TRBD2	15	TRBJ2-7	TRBV5-1
TGTGCCAGCACAAGGACTAGCGGGACAGGAGAGCAGTTCTTC	CASTRTSGTGEQFF	-	TRBD2	14	TRBJ2-1	TRBV9
TGTGCCACCAGCAGTATGGACAGGGAAGCTTTCTTT	CATSSMDREAFF	-	TRBD1	12	TRBJ1-1	TRBV15
TGTGCCACGAACGGGCTCGGACAGGGTGTTATTGACACCGGGGAGCTGTTTTTT	CATNGLGQGVIDTGELFF	-	TRBD1	18	TRBJ2-2	TRBV10-3
TGTGCCAGCAGCTTAGGAGAAGTGGCCCGCGGTGGAAACACCATATATTTT	CASSLGEVARGGNTIYF	-	-	17	TRBJ1-3	TRBV13
TGTGCCAGCAGTGATTTGACGGCCTGGTTAAGCGGCAACGAAATAAGCACAGATACGCAGTATTTT	CASSDLTAWLSGNEISTDTQYF	few	-	22	TRBJ2-3	TRBV2
TGCGCCAGCAGCCAAGACTCTAGAGGGACAGGCCGTTTGGCAACTAATGAAAAACTGTTTTTT	CASSQDSRGTGRLATNEKLFF	-	TRBD1	21	TRBJ1-4	TRBV4-1
TGTGCCAGCAGCCGTAATGTCAGGGGGTCCACCGGGGAGCTGTTTTTT	CASSRNVRGSTGELFF	-	TRBD1	16	TRBJ2-2	TRBV11-1
TGTGCCAGCAGTTATCGAAGGGGAAACAATGAGCAGTTCTTC	CASSYRRGNNEQFF	-	-	14	TRBJ2-1	TRBV6-5
TGCGCCAGCAGCCAAGAAGCGGGGAGAATAAATGAAAAACTGTTTTTT	CASSQEAGRINEKLFF	few	-	16	TRBJ1-4	TRBV4-3
TGCGCCAGCAGCTTGGTGGTGCTATCTGTCGAGCAGTACTTC	CASSLVVLSVEQYF	-	-	14	TRBJ2-7	TRBV5-1
TGTGCCAGCAGCCCCCGACTAGCGGAGAACACCGGGGAGCTGTTTTTT	CASSPRLAENTGELFF	-	TRBD2	16	TRBJ2-2	TRBV5-4
TGTGCCAGCAGTCGGGACAGGGAGCTCTCCTGGAGCAATCAGCCCCAGCATTTT	CASSRDRELSWSNQPQHF	-	TRBD1	18	TRBJ1-5	TRBV7-8
TGCAGTGCGAGTGTTAGCGGGGGGAATCCCGAATCCTTCAAAAACATTCAGTACTTC	CSASVSGGNPESFKNIQYF	-	TRBD2	19	TRBJ2-4	TRBV20-1
TGTGCCAGCAGTTACGACCATAGGGGCACCGGGGAGCTGTTTTTT	CASSYDHRGTGELFF	-	-	15	TRBJ2-2	TRBV6-2/TRBV6-3
TGTGCCAGCAGCGCGCGGATTGTTATGAACACTGAAGCTTTCTTT	CASSARIVMNTEAFF	-	-	15	TRBJ1-1	TRBV7-9
TGTGCCAGTAGTCCCAGACGGGGCGGGAGGGATTACAATGAGCAGTTCTTC	CASSPRRGGRDYNEQFF	-	TRBD2	17	TRBJ2-1	TRBV19
TGTGCCAGCGCACCCCGGGGGGGCTCCTACGAGCAGTACTTC	CASAPRGGSYEQYF	-	TRBD2	14	TRBJ2-7	TRBV6-4
TGCGCCAGCAGCTGGGCTCGGGGGGTCTCCTACAATGAGCAGTTCTTC	CASSWARGVSYNEQFF	-	TRBD2	16	TRBJ2-1	TRBV5-1
TGTGCCAGCAGTGACTATCGACAGGGGAACACTGAAGCTTTCTTT	CASSDYRQGNTEAFF	-	TRBD1	15	TRBJ1-1	TRBV6-6
TGTGCCAGCAGCTTAGCCCCGGTACAGCGGAGCAATCAGCCCCAGCATTTT	CASSLAPVQRSNQPQHF	-	-	17	TRBJ1-5	TRBV7-3
TGTGCCAGCAGCATAGGACTAGCGGGAGGTACCTACAATGAGCAGTTCTTC	CASSIGLAGGTYNEQFF	-	TRBD2	17	TRBJ2-1	TRBV7-3
TGTGCCACCAGTGCAACGGGAGGGGCCGCGAACACCGGGGAGCTGTTTTTT	CATSATGGAANTGELFF	-	TRBD2	17	TRBJ2-2	TRBV24-1
TGTGCCAGCAGTTTCAGTATGGGGGACGCAGGGGGAACTGAAGCTTTCTTT	CASSFSMGDAGGTEAFF	-	TRBD1	17	TRBJ1-1	TRBV27
TGTGCCAGCAGCCCACGGGGGGGGCCCGAAGAGACCCAGTACTTC	CASSPRGGPEETQYF	-	TRBD2	15	TRBJ2-5	TRBV7-9
TGTGCCAGCAGTGAGGGTAGGAGTGGGGAGACCCAGTACTTC	CASSEGRSGETQYF	once	-	14	TRBJ2-5	TRBV2
TGCAGCGTTGAAGGACAGGGGTGGGCGTACACTGAAGCTTTCTTT	CSVEGQGWAYTEAFF	-	TRBD1	15	TRBJ1-1	TRBV29-1
TGTGCCAGCAGTTTTAACCGGGACAGTCTAGTTTTACCCTACGAGCAGTACTTC	CASSFNRDSLVLPYEQYF	-	TRBD1	18	TRBJ2-7	TRBV28
TGTGCCAGCAGCCCTGACAGCGCTTCCTACAATGAGCAGTTCTTC	CASSPDSASYNEQFF	-	-	15	TRBJ2-1	TRBV7-2
TGTGCCAGCAGCCAACAGCCTAGCTCTGGAAACACCATATATTTT	CASSQQPSSGNTIYF	-	-	15	TRBJ1-3	TRBV3-1/TRBV3-2
TGCGCCAGCAGCCAAGATCGCGGAGGTCGGTACGAGCAGTACTTC	CASSQDRGGRYEQYF	once	-	15	TRBJ2-7	TRBV4-1
TGTGCCAGCAGTGAGGATTCCGGGGCCAACGTCCTGACTTTC	CASSEDSGANVLTF	-	-	14	TRBJ2-6	TRBV21-1
TGTGCCAGCAGCCCCAGGACAGGGCTCGAGCAGTACTTC	CASSPRTGLEQYF	-	TRBD1	13	TRBJ2-7	TRBV6-5
TGTGCCAGCACGAGTGCGGTCTACAATGAGCAGTTCTTC	CASTSAVYNEQFF	-	-	13	TRBJ2-1	TRBV25-1
TGCGCCAGCAGCCAAAGAGCAGGGGGTTCCTACAATGAGCAGTTCTTC	CASSQRAGGSYNEQFF	-	TRBD1	16	TRBJ2-1	TRBV4-1
TGTGCCAGCAGCCAAGAGCAGGGGGCAAGCAATGAAGCTTTCTTT	CASSQEQGASNEAFF	-	TRBD1	15	TRBJ1-1	TRBV3-1/TRBV3-2
TGTGCCTGGAGTGAACTCTATAGCAATCAGCCCCAGCATTTT	CAWSELYSNQPQHF	-	-	14	TRBJ1-5	TRBV30
TGTGCCAGTGGACAGAGAGGAAACACCATATATTTT	CASGQRGNTIYF	-	-	12	TRBJ1-3	TRBV19
TGTGCCAGCAGCATAGGAGATTACAGGGGTTGGGGCTACACCTTC	CASSIGDYRGWGYTF	-	TRBD1	15	TRBJ1-2	TRBV7-8
TGTGCCAGTAGTATAACTAGCGGGAGGTTAGGGGAGCTGTTTTTT	CASSITSGRLGELFF	-	TRBD2	15	TRBJ2-2	TRBV19
TGTGCCAGTAGTATTGACACCGATTACTCCTACAATGAGCAGTTCTTC	CASSIDTDYSYNEQFF	-	-	16	TRBJ2-1	TRBV19
TGTGCCAGCAGCTCCCTGGGGGGCCGGGGGGACGAGCAGTACTTC	CASSSLGGRGDEQYF	-	-	15	TRBJ2-7	TRBV7-8
TGTGCCAGCGGGACTGGACATAAAGCTGAAAAACTGTTTTTT	CASGTGHKAEKLFF	-	-	14	TRBJ1-4	TRBV28
TGTGCCAGCAGTTCGACAGGGGGGTACGAGCAGTACTTC	CASSSTGGYEQYF	-	TRBD1	13	TRBJ2-7	TRBV27
TGTGCCAGCAGTACAGGAGCCTATGGCTACACCTTC	CASSTGAYGYTF	-	-	12	TRBJ1-2	TRBV6-5
TGTGCCAGCAGCTTCGGACATCCGAACACCGGGGAGCTGTTTTTT	CASSFGHPNTGELFF	-	-	15	TRBJ2-2	TRBV7-3
TGTGCCAGCTCACCACCGAGCGGGAGAGCCCCCTACAATGAGCAGTTCTTC	CASSPPSGRAPYNEQFF	-	TRBD2	17	TRBJ2-1	TRBV18
TGTGCCAGCAGCGTAGCCCCAGCGGGAGGGGAGGCAGATACGCAGTATTTT	CASSVAPAGGEADTQYF	-	TRBD2	17	TRBJ2-3	TRBV9
TGTGCCAGCAGTTCCACTAGCCTCGAGCAGTACTTC	CASSSTSLEQYF	-	-	12	TRBJ2-7	TRBV6-5
TGTGCCAGCAGCTTTCCTTTTGAGCGGAGCTCCTACAATGAGCAGTTCTTC	CASSFPFERSSYNEQFF	-	-	17	TRBJ2-1	TRBV11-2